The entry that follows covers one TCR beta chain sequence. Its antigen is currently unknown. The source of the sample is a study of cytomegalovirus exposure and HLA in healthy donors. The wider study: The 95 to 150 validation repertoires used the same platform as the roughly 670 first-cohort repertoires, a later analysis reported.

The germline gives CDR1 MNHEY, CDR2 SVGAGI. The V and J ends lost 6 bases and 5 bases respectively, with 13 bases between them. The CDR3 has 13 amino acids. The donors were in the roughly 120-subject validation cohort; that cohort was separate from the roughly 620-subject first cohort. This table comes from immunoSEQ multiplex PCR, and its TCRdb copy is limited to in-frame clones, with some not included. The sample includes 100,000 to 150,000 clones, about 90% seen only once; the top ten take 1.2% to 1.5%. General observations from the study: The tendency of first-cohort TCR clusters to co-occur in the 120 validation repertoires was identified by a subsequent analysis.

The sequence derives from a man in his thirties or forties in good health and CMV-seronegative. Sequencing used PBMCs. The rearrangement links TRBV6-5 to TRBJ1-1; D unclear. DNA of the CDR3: TGTGCCAGCAGCTTACTACCGAGAACTGAAGCTTTCTTT. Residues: CASSLLPRTEAFF.